This record covers a single T cell receptor beta chain. The CDR3 extends over 15 amino acids. V trimming: 3 bases; J trimming: 3 bases; junction bases outside the gene matches: 7. Germline CDR1 reads MGHRA; CDR2 reads YSYEKL. The record originates from a study of shared clonotypes between healthy human individuals. Profiling relied on immunoSEQ multiplex PCR, and the TCRdb table lists in-frame clones only, not all of them. The table lists about 1 million clones, 65% to 75% of them singletons. Only Caucasian adults living in Nashville, Tennessee made up the donor group. The specimen was memory CD4+ T cells sorted from blood. This sample's subset: CD45RA-negative fraction. The chain combines TRBV4-1 with TRBJ1-2, with TRBD1 matching 7 bases. This receptor was taken from a man aged 18 to 30 in good health. CDR3 amino acids: CASSHNDREDYGYTF. The CDR3 DNA reads TGCGCCAGCAGCCATAATGACAGGGAAGACTATGGCTACACCTTC.